This TCR beta chain was identified in a study of shared clonotypes between healthy human individuals. Whole-study context: Three plates were used per donor for CD4 naive, three for CD4 memory, two for CD8 naive and one for CD8 memory. Findings of the study overall: How much donors shared clonotypes was expected to be affected by sequencing depth. On the whole, naive subsets had larger estimated richness than memory subsets had. Shared clonotypes: 4.5% to 5% naive CD4, around 4% naive CD8, 2.3% memory CD4, 0.4% memory CD8.

With respect to this clone: Its antigen is unknown.

In the naive CD8 group, cells lacked CD45RO and were positively selected for CCR7, so terminally differentiated effector memory CD45RA+ cells were left out. The data were produced by immunoSEQ multiplex PCR, yet TCRdb's version contains in-frame clones alone and is incomplete. The data show roughly 770,000 clones, approximately 97% seen once. Germline CDR1 and CDR2: SGHVS and FNYEAQ. Trimming cost V 5 bases and J 5 bases, with 16 bases left between them. The CDR3 has 15 residues. The specimen sequenced was naive CD8+ T cells sorted from blood. The sequence was obtained from a man aged 30 to 45 in good health. The rearrangement links TRBV7-6 to TRBJ1-5; possible D gene TRBD1, 5 bases. The DNA of the CDR3 is TGTGCCAGCAGCCCGGGGTGGGGCCGCGATCAGCCCCAGCATTTT. Protein product: CASSPGWGRDQPQHF.